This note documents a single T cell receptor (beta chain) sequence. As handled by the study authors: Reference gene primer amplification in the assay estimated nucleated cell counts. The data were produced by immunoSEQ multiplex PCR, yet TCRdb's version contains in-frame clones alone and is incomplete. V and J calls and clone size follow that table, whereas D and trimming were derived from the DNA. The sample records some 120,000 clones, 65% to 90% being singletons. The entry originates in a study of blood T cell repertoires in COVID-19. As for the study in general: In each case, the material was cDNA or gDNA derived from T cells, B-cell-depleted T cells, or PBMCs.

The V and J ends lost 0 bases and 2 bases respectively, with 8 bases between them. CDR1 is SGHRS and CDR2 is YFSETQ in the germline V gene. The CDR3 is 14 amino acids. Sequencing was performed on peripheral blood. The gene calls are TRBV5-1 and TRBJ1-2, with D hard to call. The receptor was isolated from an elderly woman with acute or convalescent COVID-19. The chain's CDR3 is CASSLESVNYGYTF. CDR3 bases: TGCGCCAGCAGCTTGGAATCAGTAAACTATGGCTACACCTTC.